The subject of this entry is one T cell receptor beta chain. This specimen comes from a study of long-term antiretroviral therapy in people with HIV. An immunoSEQ assay, version v3.0, was performed at survey level. The assay was immunoSEQ multiplex PCR, and TCRdb's table has in-frame clones only and misses some. Of under 25,000 clones in the sample, about 77% were seen once. This clonotype originated in a woman aged 40 to 50 with HIV. The sample consisted of unsorted PBMCs, taken 0.5 years after starting antiretroviral therapy.

The CDR3 is CASSLRGRGRGSSPLHF. For the CDR3, the DNA is TGTGCCAGCAGTTTAAGGGGCCGGGGTAGGGGAAGTTCACCCCTCCACTTT. V usage is TRBV27 and J usage is TRBJ1-6, with D possibly TRBD1 on 5 matching bases. V lost 2 bases and J 9 bases, leaving 20 bases between the germline ends. This CDR3 spans 17 amino acids. Germline V gene lookup returns CDR1 MNHEY and CDR2 SMNVEV (reference sequence).